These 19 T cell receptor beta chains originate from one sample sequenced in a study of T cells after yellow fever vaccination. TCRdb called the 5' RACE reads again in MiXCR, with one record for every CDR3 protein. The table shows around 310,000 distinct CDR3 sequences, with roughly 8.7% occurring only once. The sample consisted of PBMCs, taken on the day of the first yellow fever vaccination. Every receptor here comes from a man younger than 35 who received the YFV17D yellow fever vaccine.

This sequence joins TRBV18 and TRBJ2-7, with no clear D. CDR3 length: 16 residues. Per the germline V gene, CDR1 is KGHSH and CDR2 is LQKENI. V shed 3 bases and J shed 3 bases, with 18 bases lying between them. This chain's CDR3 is CASSPLPGGPLYEQYF. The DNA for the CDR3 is TGTGCCAGCTCACCCCTCCCTGGCGGACCCCTCTACGAGCAGTACTTC.

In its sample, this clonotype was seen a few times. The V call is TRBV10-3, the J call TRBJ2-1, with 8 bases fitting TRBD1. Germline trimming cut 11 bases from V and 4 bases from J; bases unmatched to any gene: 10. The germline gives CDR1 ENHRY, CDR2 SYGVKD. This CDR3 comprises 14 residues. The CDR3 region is CAARDRWVYNEQFF. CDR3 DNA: TGTGCCGCGCGGGACAGGTGGGTGTACAATGAGCAGTTCTTC.

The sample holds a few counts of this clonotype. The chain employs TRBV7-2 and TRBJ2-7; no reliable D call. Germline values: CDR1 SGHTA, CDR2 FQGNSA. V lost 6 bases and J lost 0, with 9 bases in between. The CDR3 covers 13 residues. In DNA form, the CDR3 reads TGTGCCAGCAGGTTCGACACCTCCTACGAGCAGTACTTC. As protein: CASRFDTSYEQYF.

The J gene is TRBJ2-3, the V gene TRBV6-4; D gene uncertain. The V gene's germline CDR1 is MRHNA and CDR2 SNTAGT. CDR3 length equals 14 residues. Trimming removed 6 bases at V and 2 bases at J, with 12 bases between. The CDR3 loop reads CASRQDLSTDTQYF. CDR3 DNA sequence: TGTGCCAGCAGGCAGGACCTGTCCACAGATACGCAGTATTTT.

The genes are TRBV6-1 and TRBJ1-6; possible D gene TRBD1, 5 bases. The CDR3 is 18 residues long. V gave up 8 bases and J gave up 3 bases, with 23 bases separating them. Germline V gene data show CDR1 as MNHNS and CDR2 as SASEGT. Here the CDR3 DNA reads TGTGCCAGCCGCCCTGCCCCAGGGCCGAGTCTCTATAATTCACCCCTCCACTTT. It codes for CASRPAPGPSLYNSPLHF.

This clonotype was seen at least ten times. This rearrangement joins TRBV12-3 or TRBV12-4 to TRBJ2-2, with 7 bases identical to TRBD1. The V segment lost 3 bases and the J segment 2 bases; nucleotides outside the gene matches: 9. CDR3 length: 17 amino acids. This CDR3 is CASSFVRGRGNTGELFF. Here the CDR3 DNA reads TGTGCCAGCAGTTTTGTGAGGGGGCGAGGCAACACCGGGGAGCTGTTTTTT.

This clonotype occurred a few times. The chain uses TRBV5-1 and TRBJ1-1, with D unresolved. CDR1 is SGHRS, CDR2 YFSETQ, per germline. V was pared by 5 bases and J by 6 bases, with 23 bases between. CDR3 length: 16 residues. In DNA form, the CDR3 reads TGCGCCAGCAGGATGGACGGATCCGTGCTGAGCGCTGAAGCTTTCTTT. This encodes CASRMDGSVLSAEAFF.

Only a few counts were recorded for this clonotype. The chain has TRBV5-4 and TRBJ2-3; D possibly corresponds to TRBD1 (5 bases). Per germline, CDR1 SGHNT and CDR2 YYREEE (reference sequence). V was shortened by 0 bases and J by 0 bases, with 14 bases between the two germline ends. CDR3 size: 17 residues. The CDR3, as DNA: TGTGCCAGCAGCTTGGCCCCAGGGCTCTCTAGCACAGATACGCAGTATTTT. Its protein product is CASSLAPGLSSTDTQYF.

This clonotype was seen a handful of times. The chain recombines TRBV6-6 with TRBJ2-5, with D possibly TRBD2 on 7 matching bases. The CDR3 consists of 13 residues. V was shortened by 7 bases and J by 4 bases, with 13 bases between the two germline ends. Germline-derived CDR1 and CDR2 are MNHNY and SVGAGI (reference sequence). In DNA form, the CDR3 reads TGTGCCAGCAACACCGGGGGGCTAGAGACCCAGTACTTC. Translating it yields CASNTGGLETQYF.

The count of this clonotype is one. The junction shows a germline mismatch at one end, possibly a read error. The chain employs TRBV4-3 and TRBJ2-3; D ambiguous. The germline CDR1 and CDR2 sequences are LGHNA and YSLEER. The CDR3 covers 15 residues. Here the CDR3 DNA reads TGCGCCAGCAGCCAAGAAAGAAGACGCACAGATACGCCGTATTTT. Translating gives CASSQERRRTDTPYF.

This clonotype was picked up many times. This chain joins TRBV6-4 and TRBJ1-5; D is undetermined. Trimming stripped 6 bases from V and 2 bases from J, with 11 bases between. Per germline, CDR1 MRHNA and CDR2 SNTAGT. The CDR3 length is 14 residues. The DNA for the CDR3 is TGTGCCAGCAGCGGGGAAGCAGGCAATCAGCCCCAGCATTTT. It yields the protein CASSGEAGNQPQHF.

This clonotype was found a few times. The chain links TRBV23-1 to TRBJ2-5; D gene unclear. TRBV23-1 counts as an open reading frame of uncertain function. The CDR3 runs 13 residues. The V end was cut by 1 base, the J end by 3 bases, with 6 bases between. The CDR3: CASSQFGEETQYF. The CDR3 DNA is TGCGCCAGCAGTCAATTTGGGGAAGAGACCCAGTACTTC.

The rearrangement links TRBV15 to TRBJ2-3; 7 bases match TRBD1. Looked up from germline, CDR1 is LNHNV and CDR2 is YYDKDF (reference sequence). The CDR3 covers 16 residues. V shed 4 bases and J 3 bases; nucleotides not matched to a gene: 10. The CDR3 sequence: CATSIVRGSGTDTQYF. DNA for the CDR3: TGTGCCACCAGCATTGTCAGGGGGTCTGGGACAGATACGCAGTATTTT.

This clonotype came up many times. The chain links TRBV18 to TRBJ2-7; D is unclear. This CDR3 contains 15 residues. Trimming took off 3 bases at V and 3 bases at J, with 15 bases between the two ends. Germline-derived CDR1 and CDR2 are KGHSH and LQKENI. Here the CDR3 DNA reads TGTGCCAGCTCACCCCGCGAAGTCCTACTCTACGAGCAGTACTTC. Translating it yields CASSPREVLLYEQYF. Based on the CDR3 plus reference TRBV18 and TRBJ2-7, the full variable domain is NAGVMQNPRHLVRRRGQEARLRCSPMKGHSHVYWYRQLPEEGLKFMVYLQKENIIDESGMPKERFSAEFPKEGPSILRIQQVVRGDSAAYFCASSPREVLLYEQYFGPGTRLTVT.

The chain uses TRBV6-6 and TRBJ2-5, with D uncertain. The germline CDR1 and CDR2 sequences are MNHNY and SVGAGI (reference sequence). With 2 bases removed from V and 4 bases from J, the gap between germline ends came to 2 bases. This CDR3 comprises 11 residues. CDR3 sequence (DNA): TGTGCCAGCAGTTACGTAGAGACCCAGTACTTC. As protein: CASSYVETQYF.

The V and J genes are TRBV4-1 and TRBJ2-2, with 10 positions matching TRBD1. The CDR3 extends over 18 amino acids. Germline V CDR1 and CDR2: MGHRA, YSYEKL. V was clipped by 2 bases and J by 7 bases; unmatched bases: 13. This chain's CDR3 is CASSQRNLGQGRIGELFF. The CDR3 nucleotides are TGCGCCAGCAGCCAACGTAATCTGGGACAGGGGCGAATCGGGGAGCTGTTTTTT.

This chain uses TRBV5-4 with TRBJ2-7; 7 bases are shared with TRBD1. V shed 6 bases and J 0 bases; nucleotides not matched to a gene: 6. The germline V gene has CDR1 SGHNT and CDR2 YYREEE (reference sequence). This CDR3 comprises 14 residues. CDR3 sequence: CASKDRESSYEQYV. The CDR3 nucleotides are TGTGCCAGCAAAGACAGGGAGAGCTCCTACGAGCAGTACGTC.

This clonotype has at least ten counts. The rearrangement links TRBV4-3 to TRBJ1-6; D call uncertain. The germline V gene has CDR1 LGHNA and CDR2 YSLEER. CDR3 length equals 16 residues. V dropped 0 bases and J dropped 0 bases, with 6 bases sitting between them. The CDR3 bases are TGCGCCAGCAGCCAAGAATTTAGCTCCTATAATTCACCCCTCCACTTT. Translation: CASSQEFSSYNSPLHF.

CDR3 in DNA: TGTGCCAGCAGTTACTCGAGGAGCGGGGACGCCTACGAGCAGTACGTC. Translating it yields CASSYSRSGDAYEQYV. V and J are TRBV6-5 and TRBJ2-7; TRBD2 matches 7 bases. The CDR3 has 16 residues. The J segment lost 2 bases and the V segment lost 0 bases, leaving 7 bases of the junction unmatched. The germline V gene has CDR1 MNHEY and CDR2 SVGAGI.